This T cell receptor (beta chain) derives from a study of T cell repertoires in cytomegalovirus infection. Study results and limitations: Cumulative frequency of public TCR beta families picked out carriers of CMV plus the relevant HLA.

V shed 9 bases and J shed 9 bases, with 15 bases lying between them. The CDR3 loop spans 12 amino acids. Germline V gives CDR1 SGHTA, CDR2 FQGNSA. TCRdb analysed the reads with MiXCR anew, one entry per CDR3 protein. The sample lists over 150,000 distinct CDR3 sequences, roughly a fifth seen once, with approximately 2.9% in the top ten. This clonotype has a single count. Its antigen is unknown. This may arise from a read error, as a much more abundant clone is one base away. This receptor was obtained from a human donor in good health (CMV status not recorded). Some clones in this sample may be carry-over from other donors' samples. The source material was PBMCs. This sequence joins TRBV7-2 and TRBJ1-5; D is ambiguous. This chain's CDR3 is CARSRTGGPQHF. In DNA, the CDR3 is TGTGCCAGAAGCCGTACGGGAGGGCCCCAGCATTTT.